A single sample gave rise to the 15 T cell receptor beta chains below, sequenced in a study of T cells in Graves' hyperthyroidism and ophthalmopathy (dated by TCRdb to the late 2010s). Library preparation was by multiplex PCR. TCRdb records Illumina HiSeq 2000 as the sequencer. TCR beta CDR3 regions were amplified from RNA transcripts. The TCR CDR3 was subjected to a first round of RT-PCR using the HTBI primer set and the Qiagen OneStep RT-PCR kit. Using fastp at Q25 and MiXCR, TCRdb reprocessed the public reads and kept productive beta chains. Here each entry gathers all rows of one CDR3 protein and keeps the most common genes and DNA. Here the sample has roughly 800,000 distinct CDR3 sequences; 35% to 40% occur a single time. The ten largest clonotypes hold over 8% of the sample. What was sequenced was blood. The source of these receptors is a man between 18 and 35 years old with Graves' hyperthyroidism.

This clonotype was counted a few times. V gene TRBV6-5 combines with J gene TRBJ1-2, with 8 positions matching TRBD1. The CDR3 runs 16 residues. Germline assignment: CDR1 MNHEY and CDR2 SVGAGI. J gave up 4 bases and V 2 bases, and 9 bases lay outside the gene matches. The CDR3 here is CASSYRPGTGRYGYTF. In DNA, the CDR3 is TGTGCCAGCAGTTACCGCCCTGGGACAGGACGCTATGGCTACACCTTC.

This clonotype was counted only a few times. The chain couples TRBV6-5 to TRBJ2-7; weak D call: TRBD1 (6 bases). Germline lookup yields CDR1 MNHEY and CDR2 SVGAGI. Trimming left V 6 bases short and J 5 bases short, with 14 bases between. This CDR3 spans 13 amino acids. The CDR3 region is CASSYTNRDEQYF. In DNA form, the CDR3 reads TGTGCCAGCAGCTATACAAACAGGGACGAGCAGTACTTC.

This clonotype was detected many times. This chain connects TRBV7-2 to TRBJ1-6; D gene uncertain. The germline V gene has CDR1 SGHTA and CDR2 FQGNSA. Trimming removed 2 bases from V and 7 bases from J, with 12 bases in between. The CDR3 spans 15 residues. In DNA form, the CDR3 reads TGTGCCAGCAGCTTACGAGGACGGACGAATTCACCCCTCCACTTT. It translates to CASSLRGRTNSPLHF.

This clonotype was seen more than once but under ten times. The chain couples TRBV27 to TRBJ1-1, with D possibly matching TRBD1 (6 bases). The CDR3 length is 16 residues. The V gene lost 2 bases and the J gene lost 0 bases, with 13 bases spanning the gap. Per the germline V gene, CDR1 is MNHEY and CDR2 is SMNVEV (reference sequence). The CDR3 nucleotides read TGTGCCAGCAGTTTAGCGGGGGGCGCCATGAACACTGAAGCTTTCTTT. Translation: CASSLAGGAMNTEAFF.

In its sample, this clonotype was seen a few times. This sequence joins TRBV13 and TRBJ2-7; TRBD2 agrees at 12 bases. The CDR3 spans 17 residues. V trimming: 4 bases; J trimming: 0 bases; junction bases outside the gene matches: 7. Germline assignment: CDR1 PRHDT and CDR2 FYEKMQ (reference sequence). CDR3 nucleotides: TGTGCCAGCAGCTCCGGGACTAGCGGGCCGAGCTCCTACGAGCAGTACTTC. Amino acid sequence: CASSSGTSGPSSYEQYF. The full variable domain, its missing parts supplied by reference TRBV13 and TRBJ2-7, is AAGVIQSPRHLIKEKRETATLKCYPIPRHDTVYWYQQGPGQDPQFLISFYEKMQSDKGSIPDRFSAQQFSDYHSELNMSSLELGDSALYFCASSSGTSGPSSYEQYFGPGTRLTVT.

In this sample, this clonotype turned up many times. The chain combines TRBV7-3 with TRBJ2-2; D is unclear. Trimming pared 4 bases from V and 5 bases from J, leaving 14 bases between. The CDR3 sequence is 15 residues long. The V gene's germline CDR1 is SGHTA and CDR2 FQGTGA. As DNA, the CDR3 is TGTGCCAGCAGCTCACGGTCAACGATTACCGGGGAGCTGTTTTTT. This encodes CASSSRSTITGELFF.

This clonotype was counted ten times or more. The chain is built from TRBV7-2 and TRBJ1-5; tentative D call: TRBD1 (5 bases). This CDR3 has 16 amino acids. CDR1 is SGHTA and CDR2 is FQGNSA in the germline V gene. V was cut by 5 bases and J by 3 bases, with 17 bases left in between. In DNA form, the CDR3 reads TGTGCCAGCAGCCCGCAGGGACGGACCTACAATCAGCCCCAGCATTTT. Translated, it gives CASSPQGRTYNQPQHF.

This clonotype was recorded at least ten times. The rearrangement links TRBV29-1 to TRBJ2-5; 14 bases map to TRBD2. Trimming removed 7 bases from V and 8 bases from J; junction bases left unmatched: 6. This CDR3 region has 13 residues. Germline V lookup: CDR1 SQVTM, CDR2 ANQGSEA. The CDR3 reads CSERLAGGETQYF. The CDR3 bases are TGCAGCGAACGACTAGCGGGAGGGGAAACCCAGTACTTC.

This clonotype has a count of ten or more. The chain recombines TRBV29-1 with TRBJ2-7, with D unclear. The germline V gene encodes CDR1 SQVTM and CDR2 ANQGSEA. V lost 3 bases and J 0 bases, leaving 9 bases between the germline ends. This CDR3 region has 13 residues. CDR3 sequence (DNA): TGCAGCGTTGAGTTCAGGAGCTCCTACGAGCAGTACTTC. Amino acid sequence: CSVEFRSSYEQYF.

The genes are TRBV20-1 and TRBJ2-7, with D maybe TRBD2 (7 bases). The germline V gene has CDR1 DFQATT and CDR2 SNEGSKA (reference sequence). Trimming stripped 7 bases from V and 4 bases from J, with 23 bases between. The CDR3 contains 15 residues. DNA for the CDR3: TGCAGTGGGAGACCCCTAGGGGGAGGGCCGTACGAGCAGTACTTC. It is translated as CSGRPLGGGPYEQYF.

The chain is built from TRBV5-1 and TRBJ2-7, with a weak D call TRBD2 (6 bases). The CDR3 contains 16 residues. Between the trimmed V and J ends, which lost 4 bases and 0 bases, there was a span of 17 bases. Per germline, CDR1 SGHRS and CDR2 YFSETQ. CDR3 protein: CASSPRDSPSSYEQYF. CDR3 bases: TGCGCCAGCAGCCCGAGGGACTCACCGAGCTCCTACGAGCAGTACTTC.

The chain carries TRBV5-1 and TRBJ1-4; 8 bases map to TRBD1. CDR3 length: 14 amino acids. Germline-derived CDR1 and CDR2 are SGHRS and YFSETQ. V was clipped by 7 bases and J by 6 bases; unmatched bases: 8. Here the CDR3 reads CASGEGQAHEKLFF. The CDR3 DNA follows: TGCGCCAGCGGGGAGGGACAGGCCCATGAAAAACTGTTTTTT.

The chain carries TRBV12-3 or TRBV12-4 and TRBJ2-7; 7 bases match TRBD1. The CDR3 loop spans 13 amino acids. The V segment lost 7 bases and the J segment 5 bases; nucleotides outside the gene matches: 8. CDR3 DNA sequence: TGTGCCAGCAACCCCGACAGGGCAGACGAGCAGTACTTC. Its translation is CASNPDRADEQYF.

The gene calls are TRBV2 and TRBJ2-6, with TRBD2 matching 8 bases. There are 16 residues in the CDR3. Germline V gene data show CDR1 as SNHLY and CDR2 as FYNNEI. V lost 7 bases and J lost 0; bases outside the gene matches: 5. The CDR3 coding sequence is TGTGCCAGCACGGGAGGGGCGTACTCTGGGGCCAACGTCCTGACTTTC. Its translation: CASTGGAYSGANVLTF. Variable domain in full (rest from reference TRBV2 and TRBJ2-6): EPEVTQTPSHQVTQMGQEVILRCVPISNHLYFYWYRQILGQKVEFLVSFYNNEISEKSEIFDDQFSVERPDGSNFTLKIRSTKLEDSAMYFCASTGGAYSGANVLTFGAGSRLTVL.

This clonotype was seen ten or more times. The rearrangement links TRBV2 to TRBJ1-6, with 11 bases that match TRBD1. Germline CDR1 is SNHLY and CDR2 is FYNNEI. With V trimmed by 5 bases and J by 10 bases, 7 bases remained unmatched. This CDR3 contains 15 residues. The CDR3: CASSPRTGGESPLHF. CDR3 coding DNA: TGTGCCAGCAGTCCTCGGACAGGGGGCGAGTCACCCCTCCACTTT. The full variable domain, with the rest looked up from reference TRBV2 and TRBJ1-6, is EPEVTQTPSHQVTQMGQEVILRCVPISNHLYFYWYRQILGQKVEFLVSFYNNEISEKSEIFDDQFSVERPDGSNFTLKIRSTKLEDSAMYFCASSPRTGGESPLHFGNGTRLTVT.